This T cell receptor (beta chain) was documented in a study of blood T cell repertoires in COVID-19. Study overall: The origin of the acute and convalescent COVID-19 samples was the United States, Italy and Spain.

CDR1 and CDR2 (germline): SQVTM, ANQGSEA. The CDR3 length is 12 residues. The germline V and J ends were trimmed by 3 bases and 4 bases, with 8 bases remaining between them. The count of this clone is one. Profiled with immunoSEQ multiplex PCR; TCRdb holds only in-frame clones, not every one. The table has over 150,000 clones, roughly 84% seen once. This chain links TRBV29-1 with TRBJ2-3; no clear D gene. The sequenced material came from peripheral blood. This receptor was obtained from a young man with active or convalescent COVID-19. CDR3 sequence: CSVEVYPDTQYF. CDR3 DNA sequence: TGCAGCGTTGAGGTCTACCCAGATACGCAGTATTTT.